The present T cell receptor beta chain was sequenced within a study of shared clonotypes between healthy human individuals. This CDR3 is 13 amino acids long. The V gene end was trimmed by 7 bases and the J gene end by 5 bases; junction bases not matched to a gene: 5. Germline V gene lookup returns CDR1 MDHEN and CDR2 SYDVKM. Healthy adults negative for HIV, lacking recent acute infections or vaccinations, served as donors. Researchers divided each subset's genomic DNA evenly across several immunoSEQ plates. Profiled with immunoSEQ multiplex PCR; TCRdb holds only in-frame clones, not every one. The sample consists of about 1.5 million clones, about 98% of them appearing once.

Material: naive CD4+ T cells sorted from blood. The subset was: CD45RA+ positively selected. This clonotype was sampled from a man aged 30-40 years in good health. The chain has TRBV28 and TRBJ2-7; 10 bases match TRBD1. The CDR3 DNA is TGTGCCAGCATTGGGACAGGGGTCAACGAGCAGTACTTC. Protein product: CASIGTGVNEQYF.